This TCR beta chain was identified during a study of cytomegalovirus exposure and HLA in healthy donors. Whole-study results and caveats: Across donors, most TCRs were seen rarely, yet some public ones were widespread.

The table came from immunoSEQ multiplex PCR; TCRdb's copy has only in-frame clones and leaves some out. Counted here are under 250,000 clones, 85% to 95% occurring once; the ten biggest clones make up approximately 1.1%. The CDR3 runs to 14 residues. V gave up 6 bases and J gave up 1 base, with 12 bases separating them. Germline CDR1 reads MDHEN; CDR2 reads SYDVKM. This clone has a single count. What it binds is unknown. Donors came from a validation cohort of 90 to 150 subjects, distinct from the first 666-subject cohort. The specimen sequenced was PBMCs. The chain employs TRBV28 and TRBJ1-2, with D possibly TRBD1 on 5 matching bases. This TCR derives from a woman younger than 35 in good health and CMV-seronegative. The CDR3 protein is CASSTRDFNYGYTF. The CDR3 nucleotides read TGTGCCAGCAGCACCCGGGACTTTAACTATGGCTACACCTTC.